Below are 22 T cell receptor beta chains sequenced from a single sample in a study of CD8 T cells in ankylosing spondylitis. TCRdb ran MiXCR on the 5' RACE reads and lists one entry per CDR3 protein. This table holds more than 35,000 distinct CDR3 sequences, approximately 2.6% found once. Sequencing used blood, either unsorted or a sorted T cell fraction (not recorded which). These receptors were obtained from a male donor with ankylosing spondylitis or in good health (not recorded which).

This clonotype was observed at least ten times. The chain employs TRBV9 and TRBJ1-5; 7 bases map to TRBD1. This CDR3 is 15 amino acids long. V lost 2 bases, J lost 4 bases, and 6 bases stayed unmatched. Germline V gene lookup returns CDR1 SGDLS and CDR2 YYNGEE. The CDR3 DNA is TGTGCCAGCAGCGTCTCCGGGACAGAGAATCAGCCCCAGCATTTT. Translation: CASSVSGTENQPQHF. The variable domain in full, with the rest retrieved from reference TRBV9 and TRBJ1-5, is DSGVTQTPKHLITATGQRVTLRCSPRSGDLSVYWYQQSLDQGLQFLIQYYNGEERAKGNILERFSAQQFPDLHSELNLSSLELGDSALYFCASSVSGTENQPQHFGDGTRLSIL.

Ten or more counts support this clonotype. The chain is built from TRBV9 and TRBJ2-3; D gene unclear. The CDR3 loop spans 15 amino acids. Per germline, CDR1 SGDLS and CDR2 YYNGEE. The ends were cut back, 3 bases at V and 4 bases at J, with 15 bases in the middle. The CDR3 protein is CASSGWAASPDTQYF. In DNA form, the CDR3 reads TGTGCCAGCAGCGGGTGGGCTGCCTCCCCAGATACGCAGTATTTT.

This clonotype appeared many times. The rearrangement joins TRBV9 to TRBJ1-1; no definite D call. V gave up 0 bases and J gave up 3 bases, with 6 bases separating them. The CDR3 extends over 13 amino acids. Germline V gene lookup returns CDR1 SGDLS and CDR2 YYNGEE. The CDR3 loop is CASSVAVDTEAFF. DNA for the CDR3: TGTGCCAGCAGCGTAGCGGTGGACACTGAAGCTTTCTTT.

There are many counts of this clonotype. This chain joins TRBV9 and TRBJ2-1; 7 bases line up with TRBD2. The CDR3 has 17 residues. Germline V lookup: CDR1 SGDLS, CDR2 YYNGEE. J lost 3 bases, V lost 2 bases, and 11 bases had no gene match. CDR3 protein: CASSVSTGLAVYNEQFF. CDR3 in DNA: TGTGCCAGCAGCGTCTCCACGGGGCTAGCGGTCTACAATGAGCAGTTCTTC.

This clonotype showed up many times. The V gene is TRBV9, the J gene TRBJ1-2, with 8 bases aligning to TRBD1. Germline-derived CDR1 and CDR2 are SGDLS and YYNGEE. The CDR3 contains 14 residues. The V gene end was trimmed by 6 bases and the J gene end by 3 bases; junction bases not matched to a gene: 7. CDR3 sequence: CASNTATGDYGYTF. The CDR3 region has the DNA TGTGCCAGCAACACCGCGACAGGGGACTATGGCTACACCTTC.

This clonotype was detected many times. The chain uses TRBV9 and TRBJ2-7; 9 bases fit TRBD1. The CDR3 has 15 residues. V shed 0 bases and J 0 bases; nucleotides not matched to a gene: 1. The germline V gene has CDR1 SGDLS and CDR2 YYNGEE. CDR3 residues: CASSVVGQGSYEQYF. The CDR3 DNA reads as TGTGCCAGCAGCGTAGTGGGACAGGGCTCCTACGAGCAGTACTTC.

This clonotype was recorded many times. The chain couples TRBV9 to TRBJ2-3; TRBD2 is a possible D gene (5 bases). The V gene lost 3 bases and the J gene lost 4 bases, with 15 bases spanning the gap. CDR3 length: 15 residues. Germline CDR1 is SGDLS and CDR2 is YYNGEE. Here the CDR3 reads CASSARERIADTQYF. CDR3 DNA sequence: TGTGCCAGCAGCGCCCGGGAACGGATCGCAGATACGCAGTATTTT. Full variable domain (remainder filled in from reference TRBV9 and TRBJ2-3): DSGVTQTPKHLITATGQRVTLRCSPRSGDLSVYWYQQSLDQGLQFLIQYYNGEERAKGNILERFSAQQFPDLHSELNLSSLELGDSALYFCASSARERIADTQYFGPGTRLTVL.

This clonotype was counted many times. This chain uses TRBV9 with TRBJ2-1; 13 bases align to TRBD2. Trimming at V came to 2 bases and at J to 15 bases, leaving 11 bases not matched to a gene. The CDR3 runs to 15 residues. Per the germline V gene, CDR1 is SGDLS and CDR2 is YYNGEE. The CDR3 DNA follows: TGTGCCAGCAGCGTGACTAGCGGGAGGACCCCCTCTTTGTTCTTC. Its protein is CASSVTSGRTPSLFF.

This clonotype showed up many times. This chain joins TRBV9 and TRBJ2-1; TRBD2 agrees at 8 bases. V lost 2 bases and J lost 3; bases outside the gene matches: 7. The CDR3 runs to 16 residues. Germline loops: CDR1 SGDLS, CDR2 YYNGEE. DNA of the CDR3: TGTGCCAGCAGCGTGGAAGCGGGAGCCAACTACAATGAGCAGTTCTTC. Its protein is CASSVEAGANYNEQFF.

This clonotype was recorded many times. CDR3 in amino acids: CASSVAWVGEQFF. The CDR3 DNA follows: TGTGCCAGCAGCGTAGCTTGGGTGGGTGAGCAGTTCTTC. The gene calls are TRBV9 and TRBJ2-1; no clear D gene. Trimming took off 0 bases at V and 9 bases at J, with 10 bases between the two ends. The CDR3 is made up of 13 amino acids. CDR1 and CDR2 (germline): SGDLS, YYNGEE.

This clonotype was recorded many times. The rearrangement uses TRBV9 and TRBJ2-1; D perhaps matches TRBD2 (5 bases). V lost 3 bases and J 7 bases, leaving 8 bases between the germline ends. Germline V gene data show CDR1 as SGDLS and CDR2 as YYNGEE. This CDR3 contains 12 residues. CDR3 DNA: TGTGCCAGCAGCGGTTGGACTAATGAGCAGTTCTTC. Translated: CASSGWTNEQFF.

This clonotype was detected many times. J is TRBJ2-1 and V is TRBV9; 10 nucleotides align to TRBD2. J lost 5 bases, V lost 4 bases, and 6 bases had no gene match. This CDR3 region has 15 residues. Germline lookup yields CDR1 SGDLS and CDR2 YYNGEE. CDR3 nucleotides: TGTGCCAGCAGCACCACAGCGGGAGGGCACAATGAGCAGTTCTTC. Amino acid sequence: CASSTTAGGHNEQFF.

This clonotype has a count of ten or more. The rearrangement joins TRBV9 to TRBJ2-5, with 11 nucleotides matching TRBD1. The V gene end was trimmed by 3 bases and the J gene end by 5 bases; junction bases not matched to a gene: 3. Germline-derived CDR1 and CDR2 are SGDLS and YYNGEE. The CDR3 runs to 14 residues. CDR3 nucleotides: TGTGCCAGCAGCGCGGACAGGGGGCTGGAGACCCAGTACTTC. Translation gives CASSADRGLETQYF. Full variable domain (missing parts from reference TRBV9 and TRBJ2-5): DSGVTQTPKHLITATGQRVTLRCSPRSGDLSVYWYQQSLDQGLQFLIQYYNGEERAKGNILERFSAQQFPDLHSELNLSSLELGDSALYFCASSADRGLETQYFGPGTRLLVL.

This clonotype was found many times. The chain employs TRBV9 and TRBJ2-1; D remains ambiguous. Germline V gene data show CDR1 as SGDLS and CDR2 as YYNGEE. The V end lost 0 bases, the J end lost 6 bases, and 13 bases lay between the germline ends. This CDR3 is built from 15 residues. The CDR3 nucleotides read TGTGCCAGCAGCGTAGATGAAGGGCATCGCAATGAGCAGTTCTTC. Protein: CASSVDEGHRNEQFF.

This clonotype was counted at least ten times. The chain is built from TRBV9 and TRBJ2-3, with 12 positions matching TRBD2. Germline V gives CDR1 SGDLS, CDR2 YYNGEE. V was pared by 3 bases and J by 6 bases, with 11 bases of the junction left unmatched. This CDR3 region has 17 residues. The CDR3 is CASSDRLAGASMDTQYF. The CDR3 DNA sequence: TGTGCCAGCAGCGACCGACTAGCGGGAGCCTCGATGGATACGCAGTATTTT.

This clonotype was detected ten times or more. The chain recombines TRBV9 with TRBJ2-7, with D perhaps matching TRBD2 (7 bases). CDR3 size: 14 residues. Germline V CDR1 and CDR2: SGDLS, YYNGEE. V lost 2 bases and J 7 bases, leaving 16 bases between the germline ends. The CDR3 loop reads CASSVGGAHREQYF. The CDR3, as DNA: TGTGCCAGCAGCGTTGGGGGGGCTCATCGGGAGCAGTACTTC.

This clonotype was counted at least ten times. This sequence joins TRBV9 and TRBJ2-2; D gene uncertain. Germline CDR1 reads SGDLS; CDR2 reads YYNGEE. Deletions cut 0 bases from V and 3 bases from J, with 6 bases between. This CDR3 spans 14 amino acids. The CDR3 DNA sequence: TGTGCCAGCAGCGTAGAACCCGACACCGGGGAGCTGTTTTTT. Protein: CASSVEPDTGELFF.

This sequence joins TRBV9 and TRBJ2-5, with D tentatively TRBD1 or TRBD2 (5 bases each). Germline loops: CDR1 SGDLS, CDR2 YYNGEE. V shed 0 bases and J shed 4 bases, with 13 bases lying between them. CDR3 length: 15 amino acids. The CDR3 DNA is TGTGCCAGCAGCGTAGTAGCCGGGGCAGGAGAGACCCAGTACTTC. Its protein is CASSVVAGAGETQYF.

This clonotype was recorded many times. V usage is TRBV9 and J usage is TRBJ2-3, with 7 bases aligning to TRBD1. Trimming removed 3 bases from V and 1 base from J; junction bases left unmatched: 5. This CDR3 comprises 15 residues. The germline V gene encodes CDR1 SGDLS and CDR2 YYNGEE. The CDR3 is CASSGQGRGTDTQYF. The CDR3 DNA reads TGTGCCAGCAGCGGACAGGGACGGGGCACAGATACGCAGTATTTT.

This clonotype was picked up many times. The chain is built from TRBV9 and TRBJ1-5; D uncertain. CDR1 and CDR2 from the germline V gene are SGDLS and YYNGEE. The length of the CDR3 is 14 residues. Trimming took 0 bases from V and 2 from J, leaving 6 bases between them. This CDR3 reads CASSVDSGNQPQHF. The CDR3 nucleotides read TGTGCCAGCAGCGTAGACAGCGGCAATCAGCCCCAGCATTTT. Supplemented by reference TRBV9 and TRBJ1-5, the full variable domain reads DSGVTQTPKHLITATGQRVTLRCSPRSGDLSVYWYQQSLDQGLQFLIQYYNGEERAKGNILERFSAQQFPDLHSELNLSSLELGDSALYFCASSVDSGNQPQHFGDGTRLSIL.

This clonotype was picked up a small number of times. This chain uses TRBV9 with TRBJ2-1; a weak D match, TRBD2 (6 bases). The V gene's germline CDR1 is SGDLS and CDR2 YYNGEE. The length of the CDR3 is 15 residues. V dropped 3 bases and J dropped 3 bases, with 13 bases sitting between them. For the CDR3, the DNA is TGTGCCAGCAGCGGTGGTAGCGGCTACTACAATGAGCAGTTCTTC. Its protein is CASSGGSGYYNEQFF.

This clonotype was recorded many times. This sequence joins TRBV9 and TRBJ1-4; D remains ambiguous. Germline loops: CDR1 SGDLS, CDR2 YYNGEE. Between the trimmed V and J ends, which lost 0 bases and 7 bases, there was a span of 16 bases. CDR3 length: 16 residues. CDR3 nucleotide sequence: TGTGCCAGCAGCGTAGCCTCGGGGTTAAGTGGTGAAAAACTGTTTTTT. Protein product: CASSVASGLSGEKLFF.